This is a list of T cell receptor beta chains from one sample in a study of blood T cell repertoires in COVID-19. The method was immunoSEQ multiplex PCR; TCRdb's version includes in-frame clones alone and lacks a portion of them. There are around 240,000 clones in the sample; 70% to 90% occur only once, and about 0.93% lies in the top ten. Sequenced: peripheral blood. Receptors originate from a man aged 35 to 55 with acute or convalescent COVID-19. Each CDR3 is given with its conserved first and last residue. The D gene is left open where the match is weak. Only some rows state a clone size, as once, few, many or a class for expanded clones.

D gene,J gene,V gene,clone size,CDR3 DNA,CDR3 protein
NA,TRBJ1-5,TRBV14,NA,TGTGCCAGCAGCCAAGATTTCGGGGGGAGGTTTCATCAGCCCCAGCATTTT,CASSQDFGGRFHQPQHF
NA,TRBJ1-1,TRBV5-4,NA,TGTGCCAGCAGCTTGGACAGGGTAAGCACTGAAGCTTTCTTT,CASSLDRVSTEAFF
TRBD2,TRBJ2-2,TRBV5-4,NA,TGTGCCAGCAGCTTCCTAGCGGGCACCGGGGAGCTGTTTTTT,CASSFLAGTGELFF
TRBD1,TRBJ1-4,TRBV4-3,NA,TGCGCCAGCAGCCAGTCGACAGGGGGTTTTGAAAAACTGTTTTTT,CASSQSTGGFEKLFF
TRBD2,TRBJ2-1,TRBV30,NA,TGTGCCTGGAGTGTGGGAGGGTACAATGAGCAGTTCTTC,CAWSVGGYNEQFF
TRBD1,TRBJ1-2,TRBV14,NA,TGTGCCAGCAGCCTACTGGTTGGGACAGGGAGGTTTTCGGACTATGGCTACACCTTC,CASSLLVGTGRFSDYGYTF
TRBD1,TRBJ1-5,TRBV14,NA,TGTGCCAGCAGCGCAACAGGGGGCAGCAATCAGCCCCAGCATTTT,CASSATGGSNQPQHF
NA,TRBJ1-2,TRBV3-1/TRBV3-2,NA,TGTGCCAGCAGCCAAGCAGGCAGTTATGGCTACACCTTC,CASSQAGSYGYTF
NA,TRBJ2-7,TRBV5-6,few,TGTGCCAGCAGCTTGTTGGGGCCTTCCTACGAGCAGTACTTC,CASSLLGPSYEQYF
TRBD1,TRBJ2-1,TRBV3-1/TRBV3-2,NA,TGTGCCAGCAGCCACTCCCGGGACAGGGTTTCCTACAATGAGCAGTTCTTC,CASSHSRDRVSYNEQFF
NA,TRBJ2-1,TRBV3-1/TRBV3-2,NA,TGTGCCAGCAGCCAGATCCAGCCGGGGAATGAGCAGTTCTTC,CASSQIQPGNEQFF
NA,TRBJ1-2,TRBV5-1,NA,TGCGCCAGCAGCCCAGACGGACGGCCCCGGGAGGGCTACACCTTC,CASSPDGRPREGYTF
NA,TRBJ2-1,TRBV7-2,NA,TGTGCCAGCAGCTTAGTAGGAGGGGTGAAGTACAATGAGCAGTTCTTC,CASSLVGGVKYNEQFF
NA,TRBJ1-6,TRBV3-1/TRBV3-2,NA,TGTGCCAGCAGCCTTACCGGGGGAAATGATTCACCCCTCCACTTT,CASSLTGGNDSPLHF
TRBD1,TRBJ1-2,TRBV6-5,NA,TGTGCCAGCAGTTCGAAGGGACAGCACTATGGCTACACCTTC,CASSSKGQHYGYTF
NA,TRBJ2-7,TRBV30,NA,TGTGCCTGGAGCGGAGACGGCTACGAGCAGTACTTC,CAWSGDGYEQYF
NA,TRBJ2-7,TRBV3-1/TRBV3-2,once,TGTGCCAGCAGCCGAGTTCTAGATGCCTACGAGCAGTACTTC,CASSRVLDAYEQYF
TRBD1,TRBJ2-7,TRBV4-1,NA,TGCGCCAGCAGCCAAGCAGGGGGCCGCAGCTACGAGCAGTACTTC,CASSQAGGRSYEQYF
TRBD1,TRBJ1-2,TRBV6-5,NA,TGTGCCAGCAACAAACAGGGGACTAACTATGGCTACACCTTC,CASNKQGTNYGYTF
TRBD2,TRBJ2-1,TRBV10-2,NA,TGCGCCAGCAGGGGACTATTAGCGGGGGGGCCCTATGAGCAGTTCTTC,CASRGLLAGGPYEQFF
TRBD1,TRBJ2-5,TRBV7-2,NA,TGTGCCAGCAGCCCTCGACAGGGGGGCGTAGAGACCCAGTACTTC,CASSPRQGGVETQYF
NA,TRBJ1-1,TRBV2,NA,TGTGCCAGCAACCCAGGGGCGCGTAACACTGAAGCTTTCTTT,CASNPGARNTEAFF
NA,TRBJ1-1,TRBV13,once,TGTGCCAGCAGCACGTACAGGGAAACGAACACTGAAGCTTTCTTT,CASSTYRETNTEAFF
NA,TRBJ2-7,TRBV15,NA,TGTGCCACCAGCAGAGTTGGGGGGTACGAGCAGTACTTC,CATSRVGGYEQYF
NA,TRBJ2-1,TRBV12-5,once,TGTGCTAGTGGGTTCATCATCGGGAGTGAGCAGTTCTTC,CASGFIIGSEQFF
TRBD2,TRBJ2-5,TRBV11-3,NA,TGTGCCAGCAGCTCCAAAGGACTAGCCCTGGAGACCCAGTACTTC,CASSSKGLALETQYF
NA,TRBJ1-2,TRBV19,NA,TGTGCCAGTAGTATCGCGGAGACGAACTATGGCTACACCTTC,CASSIAETNYGYTF
NA,TRBJ1-2,TRBV28,NA,TGTGCCAGCAGTTTGGGAGGGAAGTATGGCTACACCTTC,CASSLGGKYGYTF
TRBD1,TRBJ1-6,TRBV5-6,NA,TGTGCCAGCAGCGAACGACAGGGGTATTCACCCTTCCACTTT,CASSERQGYSPFHF
TRBD1,TRBJ1-2,TRBV11-2,NA,TGTGCCAGCAGACATTCGACATGGGACAGGGAAAACTATGGCTACACCTTC,CASRHSTWDRENYGYTF
NA,TRBJ1-2,TRBV6-2/TRBV6-3,few,TGTGCCAGCAGTTACTCCGCGGTCTATGGCTACACCTTC,CASSYSAVYGYTF
NA,TRBJ2-5,TRBV2,NA,TGTGCCAGCAGTGCCAGGGAAGAGACCCAGTACTTC,CASSAREETQYF
NA,TRBJ2-3,TRBV7-9,NA,TGTGCCAGCAGCCTAGACGTGGGAGGCACAGATACGCAGTATTTT,CASSLDVGGTDTQYF
NA,TRBJ1-1,TRBV7-6,NA,TGTGCCAGCAGCTTAGGGGGGCCTGCGGCTTTCTTT,CASSLGGPAAFF
TRBD1,TRBJ1-2,TRBV29-1,medium-sized,TGCAGCGTACGACAGGGTTTCAATGGCTACACCTTC,CSVRQGFNGYTF
TRBD1,TRBJ1-2,TRBV3-1/TRBV3-2,NA,TGTGCCAGCAGCCCAGGGACAGGGAGGCGCTATGGCTACACCTTC,CASSPGTGRRYGYTF
TRBD2,TRBJ2-5,TRBV7-8,NA,TGTGCCAGCAGCTTATCGGGGGGCCAAGAGACCCAGTACTTC,CASSLSGGQETQYF
TRBD1,TRBJ1-1,TRBV7-9,NA,TGTGCCAGCAGCCCAGGGGACAGGGGGACTGAAGCTTTCTTT,CASSPGDRGTEAFF